The entry below gives a single TCR beta chain sequence along with its context. Its cognate antigen is unknown. The V and J ends lost 5 bases and 6 bases, in that order; junction bases with no gene match: 9. This CDR3 is built from 14 residues. Germline V gives CDR1 SGHAT, CDR2 FQNNGV. Assay used: immunoSEQ multiplex PCR; TCRdb lists only in-frame clones, some missing. The table shows around 55,000 clones, with almost 85% occurring only once. The source of the sample is a study of radiotherapy plus CTLA-4 blockade in lung cancer. Broader study findings: Early blood T cell clone changes and increased post-radiation serum interferon-beta were reportedly the strongest response predictors.

The rearrangement joins TRBV11-2 to TRBJ2-7, with 8 bases fitting TRBD1. Sequences were derived from peripheral blood, sampled from a patient treated with radiotherapy plus ipilimumab. The sequence was collected from a human donor with non-small cell lung cancer whose response to radiotherapy plus ipilimumab could not be evaluated. CDR3 residues: CASSPGQALGEQYF. In DNA, the CDR3 is TGTGCCAGCAGCCCGGGACAGGCCCTCGGCGAGCAGTACTTC.